This T cell receptor beta chain emerged from a study of T cells in Graves' hyperthyroidism and ophthalmopathy. Concerning this clonotype itself: One end of the junction does not line up with germline, which may come from a read error.

This CDR3 is 13 amino acids long. Germline V gene sequence: CDR1 SEHNR, CDR2 FQNEAQ (reference sequence). RNA transcripts gave rise to amplified TCR beta CDR3 regions. First-round RT-PCR with HTBI primers amplified the TCR CDR3 region. One entry per CDR3 protein results from TCRdb running MiXCR on the multiplex PCR reads. The sample lists over 150,000 distinct CDR3 sequences; 17% were seen once. This chain joins TRBV7-9 and TRBJ2-7; D might be TRBD1 or TRBD2, each matching 6 bases. The TCR was taken from a woman aged 45 to 65 with Graves' hyperthyroidism. The sequenced sample consisted of blood. The CDR3 sequence: CVSTSGGGFEQYF. The CDR3 nucleotides read TGTGTCAGCACCTCCGGAGGGGGTTTCGAGCAGTACTTC.